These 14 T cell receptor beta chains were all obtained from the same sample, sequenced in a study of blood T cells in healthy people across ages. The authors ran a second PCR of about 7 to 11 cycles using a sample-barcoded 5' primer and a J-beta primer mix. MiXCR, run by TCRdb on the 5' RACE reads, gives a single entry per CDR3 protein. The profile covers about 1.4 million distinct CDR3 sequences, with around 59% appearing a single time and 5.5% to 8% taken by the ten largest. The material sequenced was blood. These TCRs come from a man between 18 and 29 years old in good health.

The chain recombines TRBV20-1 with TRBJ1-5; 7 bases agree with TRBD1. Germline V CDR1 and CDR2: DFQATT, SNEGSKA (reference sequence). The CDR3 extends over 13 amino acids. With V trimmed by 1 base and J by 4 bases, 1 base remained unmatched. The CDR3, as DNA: TGCAGTGCTAGAGTCAGGGGGAATCAGCCCCAGCATTTT. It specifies CSARVRGNQPQHF.

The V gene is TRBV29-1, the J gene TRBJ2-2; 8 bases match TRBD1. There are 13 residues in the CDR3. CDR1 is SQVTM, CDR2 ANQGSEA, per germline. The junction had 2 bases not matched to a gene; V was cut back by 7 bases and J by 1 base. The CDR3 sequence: CSADRENTGELFF. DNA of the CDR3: TGCAGCGCGGACAGGGAGAACACCGGGGAGCTGTTTTTT.

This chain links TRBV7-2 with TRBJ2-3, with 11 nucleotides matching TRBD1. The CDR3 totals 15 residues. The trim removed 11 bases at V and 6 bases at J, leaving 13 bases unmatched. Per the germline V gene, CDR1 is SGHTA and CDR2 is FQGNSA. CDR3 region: CAGEGGTGGVDTQYF. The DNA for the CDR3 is TGTGCCGGAGAAGGGGGGACAGGGGGTGTGGATACGCAGTATTTT.

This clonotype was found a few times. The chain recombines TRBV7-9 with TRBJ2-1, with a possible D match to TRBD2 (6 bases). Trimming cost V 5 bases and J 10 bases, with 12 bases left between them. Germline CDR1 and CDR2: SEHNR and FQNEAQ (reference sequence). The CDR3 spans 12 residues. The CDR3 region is CASSTLGGEQFF. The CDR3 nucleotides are TGTGCCAGCAGCACCTTAGGAGGGGAGCAGTTCTTC.

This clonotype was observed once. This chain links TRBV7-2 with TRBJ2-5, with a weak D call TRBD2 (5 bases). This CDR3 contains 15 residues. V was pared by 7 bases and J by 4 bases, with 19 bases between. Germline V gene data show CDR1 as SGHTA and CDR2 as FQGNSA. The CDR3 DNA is TGTGCCAGCACCCCCAACCGATCCGGGATAGAGACCCAGTACTTC. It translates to CASTPNRSGIETQYF.

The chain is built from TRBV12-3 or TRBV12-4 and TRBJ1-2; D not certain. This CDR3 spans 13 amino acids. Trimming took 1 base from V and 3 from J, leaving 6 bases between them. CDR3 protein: CASSLVPYYGYTF. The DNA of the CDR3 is TGTGCCAGCAGTTTAGTTCCCTACTATGGCTACACCTTC.

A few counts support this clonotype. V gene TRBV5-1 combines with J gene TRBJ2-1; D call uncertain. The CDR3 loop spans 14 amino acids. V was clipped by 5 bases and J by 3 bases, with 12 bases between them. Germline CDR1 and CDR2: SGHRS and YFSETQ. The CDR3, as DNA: TGCGCCAGCAGTTACATCTCGGGCTACAATGAGCAGTTCTTC. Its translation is CASSYISGYNEQFF.

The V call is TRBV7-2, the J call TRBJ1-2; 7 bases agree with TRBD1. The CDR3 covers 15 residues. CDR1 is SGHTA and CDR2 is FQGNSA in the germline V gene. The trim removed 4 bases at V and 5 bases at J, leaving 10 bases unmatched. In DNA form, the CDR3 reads TGTGCCAGCAGCTGGGGACAGCTGGGCGATTATGGCTACACCTTC. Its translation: CASSWGQLGDYGYTF.

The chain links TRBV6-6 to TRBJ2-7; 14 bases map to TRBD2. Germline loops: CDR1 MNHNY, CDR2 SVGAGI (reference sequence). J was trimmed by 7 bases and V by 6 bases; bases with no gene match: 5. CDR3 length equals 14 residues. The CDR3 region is CASRDRLAGGEQYF. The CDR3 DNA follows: TGTGCCAGCAGGGACCGACTAGCGGGAGGGGAGCAGTACTTC.

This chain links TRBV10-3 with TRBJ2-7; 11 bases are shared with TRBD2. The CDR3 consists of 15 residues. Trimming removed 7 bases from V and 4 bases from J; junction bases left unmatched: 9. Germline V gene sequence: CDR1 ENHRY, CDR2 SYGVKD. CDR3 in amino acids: CAITRTSGGLYEQYF. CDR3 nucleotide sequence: TGTGCCATCACGAGAACTAGCGGGGGACTTTACGAGCAGTACTTC.

The CDR3: CASSPRGGTGVWEQYF. As DNA, the CDR3 is TGTGCCAGCAGTCCGAGGGGCGGGACGGGGGTGTGGGAGCAGTACTTC. The genes are TRBV12-3 or TRBV12-4 and TRBJ2-7, with a possible D match to TRBD2 (6 bases). V lost 5 bases and J lost 7, with 24 bases in between. The CDR3 covers 16 residues.

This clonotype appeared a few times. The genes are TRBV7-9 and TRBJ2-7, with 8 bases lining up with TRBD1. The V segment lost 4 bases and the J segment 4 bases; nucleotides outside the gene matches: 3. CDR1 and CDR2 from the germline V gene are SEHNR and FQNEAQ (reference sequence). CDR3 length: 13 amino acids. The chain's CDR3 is CASSSRDRYEQYF. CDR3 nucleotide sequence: TGTGCCAGCAGCTCCCGGGACAGGTACGAGCAGTACTTC.

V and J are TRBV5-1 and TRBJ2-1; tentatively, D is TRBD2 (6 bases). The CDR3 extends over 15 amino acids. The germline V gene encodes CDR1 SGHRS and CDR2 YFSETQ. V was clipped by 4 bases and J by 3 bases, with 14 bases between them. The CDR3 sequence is CASSVDGGGYNEQFF. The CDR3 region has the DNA TGCGCCAGCAGCGTGGACGGGGGTGGCTACAATGAGCAGTTCTTC.

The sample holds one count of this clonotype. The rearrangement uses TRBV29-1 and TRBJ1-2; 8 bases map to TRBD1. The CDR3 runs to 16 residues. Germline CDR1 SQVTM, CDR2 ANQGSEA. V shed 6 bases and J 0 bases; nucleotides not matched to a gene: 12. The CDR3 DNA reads TGCAGCGTACAACCCGGCAGGGGGCCAGCTAACTATGGCTACACCTTC. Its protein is CSVQPGRGPANYGYTF.